The sequence of this T cell receptor (beta chain) was determined in a study of human T cells and chemical hapten exposure. Study-wide background: Diphenylcyclopropenone doses were given weekly to the scalps of patients across the approximately 24-week study. Mostly female, the patients presented with alopecia areata, totalis or universalis.

This clonotype was seen ten or more times. The library gave individual cDNA molecules unique molecular identifiers. MiXCR, run by TCRdb on the RACE reads, gives a single entry per CDR3 protein. Among more than 300,000 distinct CDR3 sequences, 4.5% to 6% were seen once, and the ten largest hold just over 2.5%. This sample's time point: pre-sensitization, week 0. Treatment here: therapeutic diphenylcyclopropenone sensitization with weekly scalp DPC. Samples of blood were obtained prior to the application of each patch test. Germline lookup yields CDR1 SQVTM and CDR2 ANQGSEA. V was trimmed by 4 bases and J by 7 bases, leaving 11 bases between them. The CDR3 has 11 residues.

The starting material was whole blood, obtained in connection with sensitization to the hapten diphenylcyclopropenone (DPC). The V gene is TRBV29-1, the J gene TRBJ2-7; D is undetermined. This TCR was sampled from a woman in her forties or fifties with alopecia areata. Some clones in this sample may be carry-over from other donors' samples. CDR3 loop: CSVGFQQEQYF. Here the CDR3 DNA reads TGCAGCGTTGGGTTCCAACAGGAGCAGTACTTC.